This T cell receptor beta chain was found in a study of human versus mouse CDR3 diversity and MHC coevolution. Study-wide context: Samples had between about 5.5 x 10^6 and 1.7 x 10^7 valid reads.

CDR1 is GTSNPN, CDR2 SVGIG, per germline (reference sequence). The CDR3 covers 14 residues. The V segment lost 5 bases and the J segment 4 bases; nucleotides outside the gene matches: 10. Repertoires were generated with immunoSEQ multiplex PCR, while TCRdb's copy carries only in-frame clones and drops some. The profile shows about 83,000 clones, 80% to 95% of them singletons. V is TRBV30 and J is TRBJ1-2; the match to TRBD1 covers 7 bases. The receptor was isolated from a person aged 30 to 69 in good health. Sequencing was performed on naive CD4+ T cells from blood. This sample's subset: CD45RO-negative CD62L-positive naive CD4 T cells. The CDR3 is CAWWRQGAPYGYTF. In DNA form, the CDR3 reads TGTGCCTGGTGGCGACAGGGAGCCCCCTATGGCTACACCTTC.